The 2 T cell receptor beta chains in this list originate from one sample, sequenced in a study of T-cell reconstitution after alpha-beta-depleted transplantation in children (dated by TCRdb to 2016 to 2017). This sample's treatment or condition label indicates: allogeneic hematopoietic cell transplantation with graft depleted of TCRalphabeta T cells and CD19 B cells. Library prep was done by PCR. Sequencing was performed on an Illumina HiSeq 2500. Molecular barcoding was employed in the preparation of TCR libraries, with unique molecular identifiers being used to normalize TCRbeta repertoire quantification. TCRdb reworked the public reads: Q25 trimming with fastp, MiXCR clone assembly, productive beta chains retained. Each entry is one CDR3 protein sequence, shown with its most common DNA and genes. Across this sample there are more than 400,000 distinct CDR3 sequences, with around 46% seen only once. The ten most abundant clones make up roughly a quarter of the sample.

Sequences were derived from PBMCs, sampled before TCRalphabeta/CD19-depleted stem cell transplant. These receptors were taken from a girl aged 2-10 years with aplastic anemia, due to receive a stem cell transplant.

This clonotype was counted many times. V and J are TRBV20-1 and TRBJ2-5; D is perhaps TRBD2 (6 bases). V lost 5 bases and J 2 bases, leaving 12 bases between the germline ends. The CDR3 runs to 13 residues. Germline V gene data show CDR1 as DFQATT and CDR2 as SNEGSKA (reference sequence). The CDR3 nucleotides are TGCAGTGCTCCGGGGACTTCACAAGAGACCCAGTACTTC. It specifies CSAPGTSQETQYF.

This clonotype was counted a few times. The chain recombines TRBV30 with TRBJ1-2; TRBD1 matches 8 bases. The CDR3 has 12 amino acids. With V trimmed by 5 bases and J by 2 bases, 1 base remained unmatched. From germline, CDR1 is GTSNPN and CDR2 SVGIG (reference sequence). CDR3 amino acids: CAWGQGNYGYTF. The CDR3 DNA reads TGTGCCTGGGGACAGGGCAACTATGGCTACACCTTC.